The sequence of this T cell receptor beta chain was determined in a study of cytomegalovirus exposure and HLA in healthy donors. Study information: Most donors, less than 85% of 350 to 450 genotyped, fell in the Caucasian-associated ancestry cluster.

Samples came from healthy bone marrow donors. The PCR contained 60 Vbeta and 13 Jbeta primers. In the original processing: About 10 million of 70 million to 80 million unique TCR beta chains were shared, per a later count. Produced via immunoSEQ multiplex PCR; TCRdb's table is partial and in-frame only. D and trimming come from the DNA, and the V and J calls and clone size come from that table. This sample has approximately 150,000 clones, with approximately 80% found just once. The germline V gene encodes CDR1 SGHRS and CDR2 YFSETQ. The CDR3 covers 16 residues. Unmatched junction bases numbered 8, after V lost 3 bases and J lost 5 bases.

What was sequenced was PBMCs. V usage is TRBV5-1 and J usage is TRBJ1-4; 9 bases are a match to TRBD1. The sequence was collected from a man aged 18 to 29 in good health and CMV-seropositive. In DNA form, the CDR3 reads TGCGCCAGCAGCTCGGGACAGGGAGAGGTAAATGAAAAACTGTTTTTT. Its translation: CASSSGQGEVNEKLFF.